The 9 T cell receptor beta chains listed next were all sequenced from one sample in a study of blood T cells in healthy people across ages. For the second PCR, which ran for about 7 to 11 cycles, a sample-barcoded 5' primer and a J-beta primer mix were used. TCRdb re-derived calls from the 5' RACE reads in MiXCR, one entry per CDR3 protein. This sample has roughly 1,300,000 distinct CDR3 sequences, with around 59% found just once. The specimen sequenced was blood. All receptors come from a man younger than 30 in good health.

This chain links TRBV4-1 with TRBJ2-7; 9 nucleotides align to TRBD1. The CDR3 sequence is 16 residues long. Germline CDR1 and CDR2: MGHRA and YSYEKL. J gave up 3 bases and V 3 bases, and 9 bases lay outside the gene matches. CDR3 in DNA: TGCGCCAGCAGCCAGACCGCCGGGACAGGGCTCTACGAGCAGTACTTC. Translation: CASSQTAGTGLYEQYF.

The V and J genes are TRBV7-7 and TRBJ2-1; no clear D gene. In germline, CDR1 is SSHAT, CDR2 FNYEAQ (reference sequence). The germline V and J ends were trimmed by 5 bases and 3 bases, with 14 bases remaining between them. This CDR3 comprises 15 residues. The CDR3 sequence: CASSLNSESYNEQFF. The CDR3 DNA is TGTGCCAGCAGCCTGAATAGTGAGAGCTACAATGAGCAGTTCTTC.

V and J are TRBV12-3 or TRBV12-4 and TRBJ2-3; the D is unclear. This CDR3 has 14 amino acids. Deletions cut 2 bases from V and 0 bases from J, with 6 bases between. The CDR3, as DNA: TGTGCCAGCAGTTTACCCAGGAGCACAGATACGCAGTATTTT. Its protein product is CASSLPRSTDTQYF.

A few counts support this clonotype. This sequence joins TRBV6-6 and TRBJ2-7; no reliable D call. Trimming removed 6 bases at V and 0 bases at J, with 12 bases between. Germline CDR1 MNHNY, CDR2 SVGAGI (reference sequence). There are 14 residues in the CDR3. The CDR3 bases are TGTGCCAGCAGGGGTAGAGTGAGCTCCTACGAGCAGTACTTC. This encodes CASRGRVSSYEQYF.

This chain connects TRBV4-1 to TRBJ1-5; perhaps TRBD1 as D (6 bases). The CDR3 is made up of 15 amino acids. Germline CDR1 is MGHRA and CDR2 is YSYEKL. V was cut by 0 bases and J by 5 bases, with 11 bases left in between. The chain's CDR3 is CASSQEPGADQPQHF. CDR3 coding DNA: TGCGCCAGCAGCCAAGAACCAGGGGCGGATCAGCCCCAGCATTTT.

The CDR3 is CSAAPETQYF. The CDR3, as DNA: TGCAGTGCGGCCCCAGAGACCCAGTACTTC. The chain couples TRBV20-1 to TRBJ2-5; no reliable D call. V gave up 6 bases and J gave up 4 bases, with 6 bases separating them. CDR3 length equals 10 residues. Germline V gene data show CDR1 as DFQATT and CDR2 as SNEGSKA (reference sequence).

This sequence joins TRBV7-6 and TRBJ2-1, with 8 bases that match TRBD1. The ends lost 1 base at V and 2 bases at J; junction bases unmatched: 16. CDR3 length: 20 amino acids. Germline V gene data show CDR1 as SGHVS and CDR2 as FNYEAQ. CDR3 DNA: TGTGCCAGCAGCTTAGGCGTGTGGGACAGGCTCCTCGCCCCCTACAATGAGCAGTTCTTC. Translated, it gives CASSLGVWDRLLAPYNEQFF.

This clonotype was detected once. V is TRBV29-1 and J is TRBJ2-1; maybe TRBD2 (6 bases). From germline, CDR1 is SQVTM and CDR2 ANQGSEA. Between the trimmed V and J ends, which lost 0 bases and 4 bases, there was a span of 13 bases. CDR3 length: 15 amino acids. CDR3 nucleotides: TGCAGCGTTGAAGAGGTTAGCGGACCTTACAATGAGCAGTTCTTC. This translates into CSVEEVSGPYNEQFF.

The J gene is TRBJ2-4, the V gene TRBV6-1, with D perhaps matching TRBD1 (6 bases). The J call is doubtful: the DNA matches TRBJ2-7 better. The CDR3 runs to 16 residues. Germline V gene lookup returns CDR1 MNHNS and CDR2 SASEGT. The DNA for the CDR3 is TGTGCCAGCAGTGAATCTAGGACAGTTTTGTCGTACGAGCAGTACTTC. This gives the protein CASSESRTVLSYEQYF.